The 27 T cell receptor beta chains below were found in one sample sequenced in a study of T cell responses to AZD1222 COVID-19 vaccine. The table came from immunoSEQ multiplex PCR; TCRdb's copy has only in-frame clones and leaves some out. The sample yields about 110,000 clones, around 90% seen once. This sample comprised peripheral blood, obtained on day 0 of AZD1222 vaccination. These receptors all stem from an adult in good health.

This sequence joins TRBV19 and TRBJ2-2; TRBD1 might be the D (6 bases). V was trimmed by 6 bases and J by 2 bases, leaving 16 bases between them. Germline assignment: CDR1 LNHDA and CDR2 SQIVND (reference sequence). The CDR3 sequence is 16 residues long. For the CDR3, the DNA is TGTGCCAGTAGCAATGAGGCAGGGGCCAACACCGGGGAGCTGTTTTTT. Its translation: CASSNEAGANTGELFF. Together with reference TRBV19 and TRBJ2-2, the CDR3 gives the full variable domain: DGGITQSPKYLFRKEGQNVTLSCEQNLNHDAMYWYRQDPGQGLRLIYYSQIVNDFQKGDIAEGYSVSREKKESFPLTVTSAQKNPTAFYLCASSNEAGANTGELFFGEGSRLTVL.

In its sample, this clone was seen once. The J gene is TRBJ2-1, the V gene TRBV29-1; the match to TRBD2 covers 8 bases. The CDR3 spans 12 residues. The V gene end was trimmed by 8 bases and the J gene end by 7 bases; junction bases not matched to a gene: 7. Germline V gives CDR1 SQVTM, CDR2 ANQGSEA. The CDR3 spells CSTGGAGNEQFF. CDR3 nucleotide sequence: TGCAGCACCGGGGGGGCCGGAAATGAGCAGTTCTTC.

The CDR3 sequence is CATPQGASGNTIYF. The CDR3 bases are TGTGCCACCCCACAGGGGGCCTCTGGAAACACCATATATTTT. V is TRBV2 and J is TRBJ1-3, with 9 bases aligning to TRBD1. Per the germline V gene, CDR1 is SNHLY and CDR2 is FYNNEI. The CDR3 is 14 amino acids. The J segment lost 0 bases and the V segment lost 10 bases, leaving 4 bases of the junction unmatched.

The chain uses TRBV2 and TRBJ1-5, with D hard to call. Germline CDR1 reads SNHLY; CDR2 reads FYNNEI. The length of the CDR3 is 13 residues. Trimming removed 6 bases at V and 2 bases at J, with 8 bases between. This CDR3 is CASRTTGNQPQHF. The CDR3 nucleotides are TGTGCCAGCAGGACCACAGGCAATCAGCCCCAGCATTTT.

The DNA of the CDR3 is TGCGCCAGCAGCCAAGGTCGGGCTAGCGGTAAAAACATTCAGTACTTC. Translation: CASSQGRASGKNIQYF. This sequence joins TRBV4-1 and TRBJ2-4; 7 bases fit TRBD2. The CDR3 is 16 amino acids. The germline gives CDR1 MGHRA, CDR2 YSYEKL. With V trimmed by 1 base and J by 4 bases, 7 bases remained unmatched.

V gene TRBV2 combines with J gene TRBJ1-2; D gene uncertain. The V end was cut by 5 bases, the J end by 3 bases, with 13 bases between. Germline assignment: CDR1 SNHLY and CDR2 FYNNEI. The CDR3 loop spans 14 amino acids. The CDR3: CASSLGTAYYGYTF. CDR3 nucleotides: TGTGCCAGCAGTCTAGGAACAGCGTACTATGGCTACACCTTC.

CDR3: CASSGTAYSNQPQHF. The CDR3 DNA follows: TGTGCCAGCAGCGGGACAGCCTATAGCAATCAGCCCCAGCATTTT. The chain combines TRBV27 with TRBJ1-5; 7 bases are a match to TRBD1. Trimming at V came to 6 bases and at J to 0 bases, leaving 5 bases not matched to a gene. Germline V gives CDR1 MNHEY, CDR2 SMNVEV (reference sequence). CDR3 length: 15 amino acids.

Details on this clone: This CDR3 is also generated by other DNA sequences in the sample. The chain uses TRBV5-1 and TRBJ1-3; D possibly corresponds to TRBD1 (5 bases). CDR3 size: 15 residues. The germline CDR1 and CDR2 sequences are SGHRS and YFSETQ. Trimming pared 0 bases from V and 0 bases from J, leaving 7 bases between. The CDR3 spells CASSLGQLSGNTIYF. CDR3 nucleotide sequence: TGCGCCAGCAGCTTGGGACAGCTCTCTGGAAACACCATATATTTT.

The rearrangement joins TRBV10-1 to TRBJ1-1; the D gene is possibly TRBD1 (5 bases). CDR1 is WNHNN and CDR2 is SYGVQD in the germline V gene (reference sequence). V shed 0 bases and J shed 3 bases, with 8 bases lying between them. There are 14 residues in the CDR3. In DNA form, the CDR3 reads TGCGCCAGCAGTGAGTCATTAGGGGACACTGAAGCTTTCTTT. The encoded protein is CASSESLGDTEAFF.

The gene calls are TRBV19 and TRBJ1-5; D perhaps matches TRBD1 (6 bases). This CDR3 has 15 residues. The V end was cut by 5 bases, the J end by 6 bases, with 17 bases between. CDR1 is LNHDA, CDR2 SQIVND, per germline (reference sequence). The CDR3, as DNA: TGTGCCAGTAGTTCGCGAGGGGGAGGAGGTCAGCCCCAGCATTTT. It codes for CASSSRGGGGQPQHF.

The chain employs TRBV18 and TRBJ1-6; D call uncertain. The CDR3 is made up of 15 amino acids. Per germline, CDR1 KGHSH and CDR2 LQKENI. Trimming took off 2 bases at V and 7 bases at J, with 12 bases between the two ends. DNA for the CDR3: TGTGCCAGCTCACCAATCCCGGGAGACAATTCACCCCTCCACTTT. Translation: CASSPIPGDNSPLHF.

The V call is TRBV25-1, the J call TRBJ2-3, with D perhaps matching TRBD1 (6 bases). The CDR3 has 14 residues. The V gene lost 6 bases and the J gene lost 3 bases, with 13 bases spanning the gap. The germline V gene has CDR1 MGHDK and CDR2 SYGVNS. The CDR3 protein is CASSRRTATDTQYF. The CDR3 DNA sequence: TGTGCCAGCAGCCGTAGGACAGCTACAGATACGCAGTATTTT.

The V call is TRBV5-6, the J call TRBJ1-1; no reliable D call. This CDR3 comprises 13 residues. Trimming shortened V by 4 bases and J by 0 bases, and 7 bases separated the two germline ends. CDR1 and CDR2 (germline): SGHDT, YYEEEE. CDR3 in amino acids: CASSLALNTEAFF. In DNA form, the CDR3 reads TGTGCCAGCAGCCTTGCCCTGAACACTGAAGCTTTCTTT.

The chain carries TRBV4-1 and TRBJ1-1, with D unclear. CDR1 and CDR2 from the germline V gene are MGHRA and YSYEKL. This CDR3 has 12 amino acids. Trimming pared 3 bases from V and 10 bases from J, leaving 12 bases between. The CDR3: CASSQTRAAAFF. CDR3 DNA sequence: TGCGCCAGCAGCCAGACACGCGCTGCAGCTTTCTTT.

The CDR3 DNA reads TGTGCCAGTACCTCCGGGACTAGCGGGGGGGCAGATACGCAGTATTTT. This translates into CASTSGTSGGADTQYF. The rearrangement links TRBV19 to TRBJ2-3; 16 nucleotides align to TRBD2. The CDR3 length is 16 residues. The germline V gene encodes CDR1 LNHDA and CDR2 SQIVND (reference sequence). Trimming took 7 bases from V and 4 from J; bases not matched to a gene: 5.

The genes are TRBV28 and TRBJ1-1; D gene unclear. The CDR3 extends over 11 amino acids. V was shortened by 5 bases and J by 5 bases, with 6 bases between the two germline ends. CDR1 and CDR2 (germline): MDHEN, SYDVKM. The CDR3 DNA is TGTGCCAGCAGTCTATTTACTGAAGCTTTCTTT. It encodes CASSLFTEAFF.

A note on this clone: The conserved final phenylalanine or tryptophan is absent from the CDR3, which likely points to a read error. The chain links TRBV6-2 or TRBV6-3 to TRBJ1-3; 7 positions match TRBD1. CDR1 and CDR2 from the germline V gene are MNHEY and SVGEGT. This CDR3 comprises 17 residues. Trimming cost V 0 bases and J 1 base; bases outside gene matches: 6. In DNA form, the CDR3 reads TGTGCCAGCAGTTACTCGGAGGGGGCCCGGTCTGGAAACACCATATATCTT. Translated: CASSYSEGARSGNTIYL.

The chain has TRBV5-4 and TRBJ2-2; TRBD1 aligns across 11 bases. CDR1 and CDR2 from the germline V gene are SGHNT and YYREEE (reference sequence). The CDR3 totals 16 residues. J gave up 4 bases and V 4 bases, and 6 bases lay outside the gene matches. The DNA of the CDR3 is TGTGCCAGCAGCCCGGGACAGGGGGAGCCCACCGGGGAGCTGTTTTTT. Its translation: CASSPGQGEPTGELFF.

V and J are TRBV4-3 and TRBJ1-6; maybe TRBD1 (5 bases). The CDR3 is 13 amino acids. Trimming removed 5 bases from V and 9 bases from J, with 11 bases in between. Per the germline V gene, CDR1 is LGHNA and CDR2 is YSLEER. Written as DNA, the CDR3 is TGCGCCAGCAGCGGAGAGGGGCCTTCACCCCTCCACTTT. This translates into CASSGEGPSPLHF.

The chain is built from TRBV15 and TRBJ1-1; perhaps TRBD1 as D (5 bases). Trimming removed 3 bases from V and 5 bases from J, with 13 bases in between. This CDR3 has 14 amino acids. Germline V gives CDR1 LNHNV, CDR2 YYDKDF (reference sequence). DNA of the CDR3: TGTGCCACCAGCAGTGGCAGTTGGGGGACTGAAGCTTTCTTT. Translated: CATSSGSWGTEAFF.

This chain uses TRBV11-2 with TRBJ2-7; 9 bases line up with TRBD2. V lost 5 bases and J lost 7; bases outside the gene matches: 9. Germline CDR1 and CDR2: SGHAT and FQNNGV. The CDR3 consists of 14 residues. CDR3 sequence (DNA): TGTGCCAGCAGCCCCCGACTAGCGGAGGGAGAGCAGTACTTC. It is translated as CASSPRLAEGEQYF.

This clone appeared a few times. The gene calls are TRBV19 and TRBJ1-3; TRBD1 is a possible D gene (6 bases). V gave up 7 bases and J gave up 0 bases, with 13 bases separating them. Germline V gene sequence: CDR1 LNHDA, CDR2 SQIVND (reference sequence). The CDR3 is 15 amino acids. The CDR3 loop reads CASMVDRRSGNTIYF. CDR3 in DNA: TGTGCCAGTATGGTGGACAGACGCTCTGGAAACACCATATATTTT.

The gene calls are TRBV7-2 and TRBJ1-3; no clear D. Germline V gene lookup returns CDR1 SGHTA and CDR2 FQGNSA. V gave up 1 base and J gave up 3 bases, with 10 bases separating them. CDR3 length: 15 amino acids. This CDR3 reads CASSLDSGDGNTIYF. CDR3 coding DNA: TGTGCCAGCAGCTTAGATTCCGGGGATGGAAACACCATATATTTT.

The chain links TRBV12-3 or TRBV12-4 to TRBJ1-2; D unresolved. Trimming stripped 7 bases from V and 2 bases from J, with 8 bases between. The CDR3 covers 12 residues. Here the CDR3 reads CASTRTNYGYTF. The CDR3 region has the DNA TGTGCCAGCACAAGAACAAACTATGGCTACACCTTC.

The rearrangement uses TRBV18 and TRBJ2-5; 9 bases are a match to TRBD1. J was trimmed by 4 bases and V by 3 bases; bases with no gene match: 9. The CDR3 is made up of 16 amino acids. Per germline, CDR1 KGHSH and CDR2 LQKENI. CDR3 nucleotides: TGTGCCAGCTCACCCGGAGCCGGGACAGGGATAGAGACCCAGTACTTC. The encoded protein is CASSPGAGTGIETQYF.

In its sample, this clone was seen once. The CDR3 loop is CSARTRFEQFF. The CDR3 DNA is TGCAGTGCTAGAACTAGATTTGAGCAGTTCTTC. The gene calls are TRBV20-1 and TRBJ2-1; a weak D match, TRBD2 (5 bases). V lost 2 bases to trimming and J lost 9 bases, with 8 bases between them. The germline CDR1 and CDR2 sequences are DFQATT and SNEGSKA (reference sequence). The CDR3 covers 11 residues.

The rearrangement links TRBV7-2 to TRBJ2-3; D ambiguous. V was clipped by 5 bases and J by 1 base, with 7 bases between them. The length of the CDR3 is 13 residues. Germline-derived CDR1 and CDR2 are SGHTA and FQGNSA. CDR3: CASSPPGTDTQYF. CDR3 DNA: TGTGCCAGCAGCCCCCCCGGCACAGATACGCAGTATTTT.